Below, 6 T cell receptor beta chains from the same sample are listed, as sequenced in a study of T cells in Graves' hyperthyroidism and ophthalmopathy. RNA transcripts were the template for amplifying TCR beta CDR3 regions. The HTBI primer set served for first-round RT-PCR of the TCR CDR3. MiXCR, run by TCRdb on the multiplex PCR reads, gives a single entry per CDR3 protein. This table has more than 550,000 distinct CDR3 sequences, 45% appearing once. The sequencing sample was made of peripheral blood or thyroid tissue (not recorded which). These receptor sequences come from an adult man with Graves' disease, either hyperthyroidism or ophthalmopathy (not recorded which).

The V call is TRBV12-3 or TRBV12-4, the J call TRBJ1-5, with 10 positions matching TRBD1. The CDR3 consists of 15 residues. After removal of 1 base from V and 6 bases from J, the junction contained 3 bases not matched to a gene. This CDR3 reads CASSLGTGGTQPQHF. CDR3 sequence (DNA): TGTGCCAGCAGTTTAGGGACAGGGGGGACTCAGCCCCAGCATTTT.

The chain uses TRBV7-3 and TRBJ2-7, with a tentative D call TRBD1 (6 bases). Germline loops: CDR1 SGHTA, CDR2 FQGTGA. The germline V and J ends were trimmed by 1 base and 5 bases, with 15 bases remaining between them. This CDR3 has 15 residues. This CDR3 is CASSLRGREVDEQYF. The CDR3 DNA follows: TGTGCCAGCAGCTTAAGGGGGCGTGAGGTGGACGAGCAGTACTTC. Full variable domain (rest looked up from reference TRBV7-3 and TRBJ2-7): GAGVSQTPSNKVTEKGKYVELRCDPISGHTALYWYRQSLGQGPEFLIYFQGTGAADDSGLPNDRFFAVRPEGSVSTLKIQRTERGDSAVYLCASSLRGREVDEQYFGPGTRLTVT.

This clonotype was counted once. The chain couples TRBV10-3 to TRBJ1-4; TRBD1 might be the D (6 bases). Germline V lookup: CDR1 ENHRY, CDR2 SYGVKD. V lost 2 bases to trimming and J lost 8 bases, with 21 bases between them. CDR3 length equals 17 residues. The CDR3 nucleotides are TGTGCCATCAGTGAGCCGACTAGCGGGGGCGAGGGGGAAAAACTGTTTTTT. Translated: CAISEPTSGGEGEKLFF.

The rearrangement links TRBV20-1 to TRBJ2-7, with TRBD1 matching 10 bases. The CDR3 extends over 15 amino acids. Trimming cost V 3 bases and J 6 bases; bases outside gene matches: 11. Germline V CDR1 and CDR2: DFQATT, SNEGSKA (reference sequence). This CDR3 is CSASRTGGPRGEQYF. The CDR3 DNA follows: TGCAGTGCTAGTCGGACAGGGGGACCCCGGGGCGAGCAGTACTTC.

This clonotype was picked up one time. A single base separates this from a much larger clone, so it may be a read error. The genes are TRBV7-9 and TRBJ1-5; D unresolved. Germline CDR1 reads SEHNR; CDR2 reads FQNEAQ (reference sequence). The CDR3 totals 14 residues. The CDR3 loop reads CASSLGGDGQSQHF. CDR3 bases: TGTGCCAGCAGCTTAGGTGGGGATGGTCAGTCCCAGCATTTT. The entire variable domain, with the rest obtained from reference TRBV7-9 and TRBJ1-5, is as follows: DTGVSQNPRHKITKRGQNVTFRCDPISEHNRLYWYRQTLGQGPEFLTYFQNEAQLEKSRLLSDRFSAERPKGSFSTLEIQRTEQGDSAMYLCASSLGGDGQSQHFGDGTRLSIL.

The rearrangement links TRBV7-6 to TRBJ1-4, with TRBD1 matching 8 bases. V lost 6 bases and J lost 7; bases outside the gene matches: 19. The CDR3 spans 18 residues. CDR1 and CDR2 (germline): SGHVS, FNYEAQ. This chain's CDR3 is CASRGTGTGRRGGEKLFF. DNA for the CDR3: TGTGCCAGCAGAGGGACCGGGACAGGACGGCGAGGGGGTGAAAAACTGTTTTTT.